The clone carrying this T cell receptor (beta chain) was counted a few times. Its matching antigen is unknown. Every isolated RNA sample was fully reverse transcribed, so sequencing captured expressed TCRB transcripts. TCRdb's table, derived via immunoSEQ multiplex PCR, lists solely in-frame clones and lacks some. The sample holds 150,000 or so clones; about 8.7% are singletons and the top ten take 0.68%. This CDR3 has 14 amino acids. V was cut by 5 bases and J by 8 bases, with 14 bases left in between. Germline-derived CDR1 and CDR2 are SGHNT and YYREEE (reference sequence). These data are taken from a study of beta chain features in type 1 diabetes. Study-wide results and caveats: cDNA-based reads could over-represent cells with high TCR expression.

The source is a man younger than 35 in good health. The sequenced material came from central memory CD4+ T cells from blood. The chain couples TRBV5-4 to TRBJ1-6; D perhaps matches TRBD1 (6 bases). The CDR3 is CASRGAGTHSPLHF. The CDR3 bases are TGTGCCAGCAGGGGGGCAGGGACACATTCACCCCTCCACTTT.